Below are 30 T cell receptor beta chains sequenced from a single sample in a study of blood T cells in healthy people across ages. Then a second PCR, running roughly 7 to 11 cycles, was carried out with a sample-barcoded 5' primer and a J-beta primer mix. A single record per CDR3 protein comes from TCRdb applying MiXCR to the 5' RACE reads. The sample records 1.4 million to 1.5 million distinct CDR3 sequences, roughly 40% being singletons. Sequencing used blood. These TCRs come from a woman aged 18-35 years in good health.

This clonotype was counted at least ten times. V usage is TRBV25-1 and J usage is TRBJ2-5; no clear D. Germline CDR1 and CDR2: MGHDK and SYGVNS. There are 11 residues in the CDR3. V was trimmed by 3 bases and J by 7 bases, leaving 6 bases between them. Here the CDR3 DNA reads TGTGCCAGCAGTGATGGTGGGACCCAGTACTTC. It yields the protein CASSDGGTQYF.

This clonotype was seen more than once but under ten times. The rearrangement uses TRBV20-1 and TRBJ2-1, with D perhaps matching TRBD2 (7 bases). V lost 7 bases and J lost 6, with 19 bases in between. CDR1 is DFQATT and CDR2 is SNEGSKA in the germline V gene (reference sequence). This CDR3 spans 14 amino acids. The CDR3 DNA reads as TGCAGTGTAAACGGGGGGCTGGGAGGCAATGAGCAGTTCTTC. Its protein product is CSVNGGLGGNEQFF.

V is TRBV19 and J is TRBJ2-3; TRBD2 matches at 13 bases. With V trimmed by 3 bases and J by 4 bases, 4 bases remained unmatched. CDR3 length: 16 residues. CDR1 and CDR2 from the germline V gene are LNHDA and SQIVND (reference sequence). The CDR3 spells CASSIGTSGIADTQYF. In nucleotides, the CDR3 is TGTGCCAGTAGTATCGGGACTAGCGGGATCGCAGATACGCAGTATTTT.

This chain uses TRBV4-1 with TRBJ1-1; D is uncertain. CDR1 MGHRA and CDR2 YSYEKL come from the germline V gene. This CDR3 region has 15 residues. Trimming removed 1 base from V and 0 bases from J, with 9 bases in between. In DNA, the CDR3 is TGCGCCAGCAGCCAAGTAGGCTTGATGAACACTGAAGCTTTCTTT. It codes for CASSQVGLMNTEAFF.

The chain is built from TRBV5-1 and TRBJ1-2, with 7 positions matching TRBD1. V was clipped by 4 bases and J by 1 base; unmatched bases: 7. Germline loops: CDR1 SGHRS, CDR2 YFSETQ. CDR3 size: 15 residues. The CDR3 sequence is CASSPGQSFNYGYTF. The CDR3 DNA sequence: TGCGCCAGCAGCCCGGGACAGTCGTTTAACTATGGCTACACCTTC.

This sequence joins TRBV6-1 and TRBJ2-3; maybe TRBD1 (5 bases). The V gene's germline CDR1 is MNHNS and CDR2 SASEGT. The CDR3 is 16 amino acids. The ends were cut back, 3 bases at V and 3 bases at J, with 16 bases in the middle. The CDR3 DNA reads TGTGCCAGCAGTGACGGTGAACTCAGGGAAACAGATACGCAGTATTTT. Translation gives CASSDGELRETDTQYF.

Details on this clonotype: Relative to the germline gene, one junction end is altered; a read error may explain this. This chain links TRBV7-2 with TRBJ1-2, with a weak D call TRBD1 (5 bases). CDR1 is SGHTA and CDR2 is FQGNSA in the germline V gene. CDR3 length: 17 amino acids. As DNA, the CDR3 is TGTGCCAACAGCTCCAGAGCCTGGCGGGGCGGGGACTATGGCTACACCTTC. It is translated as CANSSRAWRGGDYGYTF.

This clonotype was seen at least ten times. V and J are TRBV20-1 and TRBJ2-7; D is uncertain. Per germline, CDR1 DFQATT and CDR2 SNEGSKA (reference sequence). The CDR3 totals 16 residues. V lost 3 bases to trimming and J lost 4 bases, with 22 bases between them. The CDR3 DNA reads TGCAGTGCTAGGGTTGTGAAGCCGGCAGGTGAATACGAGCAGTACTTC. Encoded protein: CSARVVKPAGEYEQYF.

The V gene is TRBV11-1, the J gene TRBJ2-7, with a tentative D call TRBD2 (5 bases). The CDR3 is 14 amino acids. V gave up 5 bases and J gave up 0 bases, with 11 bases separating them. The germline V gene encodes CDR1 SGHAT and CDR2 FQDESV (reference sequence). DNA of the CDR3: TGTGCCAGCAGCCGTAACGGGGTCTCCTACGAGCAGTACTTC. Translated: CASSRNGVSYEQYF.

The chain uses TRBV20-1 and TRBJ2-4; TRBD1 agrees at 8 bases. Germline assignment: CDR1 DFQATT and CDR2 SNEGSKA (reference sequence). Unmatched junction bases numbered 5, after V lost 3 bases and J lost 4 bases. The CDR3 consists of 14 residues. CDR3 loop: CSASTDRGKNIQYF. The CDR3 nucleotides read TGCAGTGCTAGCACAGACAGGGGTAAAAACATTCAGTACTTC.

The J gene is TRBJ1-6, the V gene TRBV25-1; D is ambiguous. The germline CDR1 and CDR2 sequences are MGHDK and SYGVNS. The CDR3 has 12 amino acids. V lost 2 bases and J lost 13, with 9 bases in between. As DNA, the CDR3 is TGTGCCAGCAGTGAAAGGAGTAGTCCCCTCCACTTT. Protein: CASSERSSPLHF.

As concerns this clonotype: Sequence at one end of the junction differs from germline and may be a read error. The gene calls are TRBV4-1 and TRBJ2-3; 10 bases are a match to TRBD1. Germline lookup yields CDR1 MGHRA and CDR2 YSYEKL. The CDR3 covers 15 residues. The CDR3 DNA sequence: TGCGCCAGCAGCCAAGGACAGGGGGCGGCAGATGCGCAGTATTTT. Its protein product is CASSQGQGAADAQYF.

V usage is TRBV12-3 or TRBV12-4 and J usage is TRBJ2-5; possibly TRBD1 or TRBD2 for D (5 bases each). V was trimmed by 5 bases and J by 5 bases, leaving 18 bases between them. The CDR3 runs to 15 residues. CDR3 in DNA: TGTGCCAGCAGTCGGACATCGGGGTTGGGGGAGACCCAGTACTTC. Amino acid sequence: CASSRTSGLGETQYF.

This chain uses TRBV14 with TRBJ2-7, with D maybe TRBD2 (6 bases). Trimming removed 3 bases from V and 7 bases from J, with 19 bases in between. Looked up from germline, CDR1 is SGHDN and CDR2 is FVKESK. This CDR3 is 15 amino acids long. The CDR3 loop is CASSHSRGIYNEQYF. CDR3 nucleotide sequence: TGTGCCAGCAGCCATTCTCGCGGGATCTACAATGAGCAGTACTTC.

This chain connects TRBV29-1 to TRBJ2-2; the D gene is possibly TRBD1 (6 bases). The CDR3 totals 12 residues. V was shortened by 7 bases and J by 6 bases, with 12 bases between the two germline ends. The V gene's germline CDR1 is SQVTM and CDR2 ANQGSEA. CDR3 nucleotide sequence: TGCAGCGCCCAACAGGGCCCCGGGGAGCTGTTTTTT. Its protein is CSAQQGPGELFF.

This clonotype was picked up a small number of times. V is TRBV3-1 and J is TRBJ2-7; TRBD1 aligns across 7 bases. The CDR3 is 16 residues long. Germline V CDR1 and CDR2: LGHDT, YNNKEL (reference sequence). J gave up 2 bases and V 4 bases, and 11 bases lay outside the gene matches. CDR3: CASSPSGGQVTYEQYF. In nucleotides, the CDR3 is TGTGCCAGCAGCCCGAGCGGAGGACAGGTTACCTACGAGCAGTACTTC.

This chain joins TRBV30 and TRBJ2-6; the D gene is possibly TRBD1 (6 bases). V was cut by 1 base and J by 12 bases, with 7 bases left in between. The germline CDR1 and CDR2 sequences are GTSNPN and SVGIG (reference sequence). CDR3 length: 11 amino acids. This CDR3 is CAWSGGLVLTF. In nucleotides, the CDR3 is TGTGCCTGGAGTGGGGGGCTCGTCCTGACTTTC.

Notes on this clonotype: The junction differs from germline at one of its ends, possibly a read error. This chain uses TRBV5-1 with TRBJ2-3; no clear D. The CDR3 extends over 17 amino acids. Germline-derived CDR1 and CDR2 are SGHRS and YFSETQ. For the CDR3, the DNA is TGCGCCGGCAGCCTCACGAATCTCGACTCTAGCACAGATACGCAGTATTTT. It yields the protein CAGSLTNLDSSTDTQYF. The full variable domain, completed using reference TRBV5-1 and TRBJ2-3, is KAGVTQTPRYLIKTRGQQVTLSCSPISGHRSVSWYQQTPGQGLQFLFEYFSETQRNKGNFPGRFSGRQFSNSRSEMNVSTLELGDSALYLCAGSLTNLDSSTDTQYFGPGTRLTVL.

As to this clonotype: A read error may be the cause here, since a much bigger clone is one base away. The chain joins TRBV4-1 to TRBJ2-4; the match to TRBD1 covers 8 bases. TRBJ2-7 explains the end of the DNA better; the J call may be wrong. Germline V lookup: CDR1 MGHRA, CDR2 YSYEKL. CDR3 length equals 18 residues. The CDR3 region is CASSQGTGASATTYEQYF. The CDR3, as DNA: TGCGCCAGCAGCCAGGGGACAGGCGCTTCTGCTACAACCTACGAGCAGTACTTC.

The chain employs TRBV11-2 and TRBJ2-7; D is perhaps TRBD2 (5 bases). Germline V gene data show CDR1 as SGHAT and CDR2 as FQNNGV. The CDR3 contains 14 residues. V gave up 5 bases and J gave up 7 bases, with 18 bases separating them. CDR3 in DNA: TGTGCCAGCAGCCTGGGATTTGGTCGGGATGAGCAGTACTTC. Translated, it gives CASSLGFGRDEQYF.

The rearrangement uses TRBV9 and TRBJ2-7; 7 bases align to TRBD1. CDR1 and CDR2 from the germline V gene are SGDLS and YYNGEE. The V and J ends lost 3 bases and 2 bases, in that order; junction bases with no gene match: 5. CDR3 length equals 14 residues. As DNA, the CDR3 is TGTGCCAGCAGCGACCGGGACAGCCCCTACGAGCAGTACTTC. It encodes CASSDRDSPYEQYF.

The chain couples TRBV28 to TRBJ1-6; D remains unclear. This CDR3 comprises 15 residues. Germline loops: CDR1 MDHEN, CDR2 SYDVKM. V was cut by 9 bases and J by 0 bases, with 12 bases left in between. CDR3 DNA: TGTGCCAGTGGGCGTCGGAGCTCCTATAATTCACCCCTCCACTTT. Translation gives CASGRRSSYNSPLHF.

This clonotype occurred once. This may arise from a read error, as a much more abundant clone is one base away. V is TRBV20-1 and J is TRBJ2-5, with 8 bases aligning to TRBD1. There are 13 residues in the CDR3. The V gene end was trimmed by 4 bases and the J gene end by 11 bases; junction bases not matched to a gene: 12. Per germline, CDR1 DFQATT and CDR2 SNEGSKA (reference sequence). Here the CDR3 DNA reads TGCAGTGCTACTCACAGGGGGGAGAATGAGCAGTACTTC. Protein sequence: CSATHRGENEQYF.

CDR3: CAWSVGGTAYEQYF. As DNA, the CDR3 is TGTGCCTGGTCGGTTGGAGGGACTGCCTACGAGCAGTACTTC. The chain recombines TRBV30 with TRBJ2-7; weak D call: TRBD2 (6 bases). CDR1 is GTSNPN and CDR2 is SVGIG in the germline V gene (reference sequence). The CDR3 sequence is 14 residues long. Trimming pared 5 bases from V and 2 bases from J, leaving 16 bases between.

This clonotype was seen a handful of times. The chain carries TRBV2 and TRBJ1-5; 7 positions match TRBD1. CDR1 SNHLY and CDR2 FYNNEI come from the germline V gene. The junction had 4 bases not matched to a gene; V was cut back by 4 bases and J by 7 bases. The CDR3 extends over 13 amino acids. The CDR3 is CASSVQGYQPQHF. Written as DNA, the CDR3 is TGTGCCAGCAGTGTACAGGGGTACCAGCCCCAGCATTTT.

CDR3 nucleotides: TGTGCCAGCAGAGCGGGACTGACTGATAGAGGGAATGAGCAGTTCTTC. Amino acids: CASRAGLTDRGNEQFF. The chain combines TRBV9 with TRBJ2-1; TRBD2 agrees at 7 bases. The CDR3 consists of 16 residues. From germline, CDR1 is SGDLS and CDR2 YYNGEE. V shed 5 bases and J 7 bases; nucleotides not matched to a gene: 15.

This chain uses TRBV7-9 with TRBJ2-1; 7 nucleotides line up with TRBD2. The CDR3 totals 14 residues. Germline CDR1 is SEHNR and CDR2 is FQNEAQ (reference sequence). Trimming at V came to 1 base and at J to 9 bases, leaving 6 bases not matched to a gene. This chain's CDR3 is CASSLVAGDTEQFF. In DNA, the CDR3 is TGTGCCAGCAGCTTAGTTGCGGGAGACACTGAGCAGTTCTTC.

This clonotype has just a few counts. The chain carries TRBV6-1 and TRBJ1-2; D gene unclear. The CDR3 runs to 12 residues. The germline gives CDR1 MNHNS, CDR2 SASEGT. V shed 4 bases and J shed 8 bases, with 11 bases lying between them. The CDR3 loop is CASSARTGGYTF. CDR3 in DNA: TGTGCCAGCAGTGCCCGGACGGGAGGCTACACCTTC.

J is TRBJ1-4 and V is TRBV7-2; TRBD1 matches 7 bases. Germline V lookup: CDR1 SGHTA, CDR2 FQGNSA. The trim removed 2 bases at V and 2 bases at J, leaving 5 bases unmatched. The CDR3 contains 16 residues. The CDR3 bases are TGTGCCAGCAGCTTAAATCCAGGGGGTACTAATGAAAAACTGTTTTTT. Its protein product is CASSLNPGGTNEKLFF.

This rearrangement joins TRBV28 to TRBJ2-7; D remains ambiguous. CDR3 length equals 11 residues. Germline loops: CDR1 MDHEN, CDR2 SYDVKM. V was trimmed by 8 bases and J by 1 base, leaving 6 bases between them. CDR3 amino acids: CASETSYEQYF. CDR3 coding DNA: TGTGCCAGCGAGACTTCCTACGAGCAGTACTTC.